The rows below give T cell receptor beta chains drawn from one sample of a study of CD8+CD57+ T cells in acquired aplastic anemia. TCRdb re-called the reads with MiXCR, one entry per CDR3 protein. The sample holds around 250,000 distinct CDR3 sequences, 56% seen once. The sequenced sample consisted of sorted CD4+, CD8+, or CD8+CD57+ T cells (not recorded which) from PBMCs. The receptors were gathered from a human donor with severe aplastic anemia or a healthy control (not recorded which). The CDR3 runs from the conserved cysteine through the conserved F or W. The order of the fields is clone size, CDR3 length, J gene, V gene, D gene, CDR3 DNA, CDR3 protein. D genes are given only for firm matches. Clone size is given for some rows only: seen once, a few or many times, or a class if the clone is expanded.

clone size: -
CDR3 length: 13
J gene: TRBJ2-6
V gene: TRBV7-6
D gene: -
CDR3 DNA: TGTGCCAGCAGCTTAAACGGGGACAACGTCCTGACTTTC
CDR3 protein: CASSLNGDNVLTF

clone size: few
CDR3 length: 17
J gene: TRBJ2-3
V gene: TRBV12-3/TRBV12-4
D gene: TRBD1
CDR3 DNA: TGTGCCAGCAGTTCCTTATTAGACAGGGGGCCAAGAGATACGCAGTATTTT
CDR3 protein: CASSSLLDRGPRDTQYF

clone size: -
CDR3 length: 13
J gene: TRBJ2-5
V gene: TRBV2
D gene: -
CDR3 DNA: TGTGCCAGCAGTGCTACCACAGGGGAGACCCAGTACTTC
CDR3 protein: CASSATTGETQYF

clone size: many
CDR3 length: 17
J gene: TRBJ2-5
V gene: TRBV20-1
D gene: TRBD2
CDR3 DNA: TGCAGTGCTAGGCTTAGCGGGAGCCGGCCGGGCAAAGAGACCCAGTACTTC
CDR3 protein: CSARLSGSRPGKETQYF

clone size: -
CDR3 length: 15
J gene: TRBJ1-6
V gene: TRBV20-1
D gene: TRBD1
CDR3 DNA: TGCAGTGCTAGTATAACAGGGGGCAGAGATTCACCCCTCCACTTT
CDR3 protein: CSASITGGRDSPLHF

clone size: -
CDR3 length: 14
J gene: TRBJ2-7
V gene: TRBV2
D gene: -
CDR3 DNA: TGTGCCAGCAAAATCCGGGTAAACTCCTACGAGCAGTACTTC
CDR3 protein: CASKIRVNSYEQYF

clone size: -
CDR3 length: 16
J gene: TRBJ2-1
V gene: TRBV10-3
D gene: -
CDR3 DNA: TGTGCCATCAGTGATTCACTAGGGTCACCCTACAATGAGCAGTTCTTC
CDR3 protein: CAISDSLGSPYNEQFF

clone size: -
CDR3 length: 13
J gene: TRBJ1-2
V gene: TRBV9
D gene: -
CDR3 DNA: TGTGCCAGCAGCGCCGGACAGCGGTATGGCTACACCTTC
CDR3 protein: CASSAGQRYGYTF

clone size: -
CDR3 length: 16
J gene: TRBJ1-2
V gene: TRBV19
D gene: -
CDR3 DNA: TGTGCCAGTAGTATAGTTTCTTGGGAGGAGAACTATGGCTACACCTTC
CDR3 protein: CASSIVSWEENYGYTF

clone size: many
CDR3 length: 17
J gene: TRBJ2-1
V gene: TRBV3-1
D gene: TRBD1
CDR3 DNA: TGTGCCAGCAGCCAAGGGTATAGGGACAGGGGAGGCAATGAGCAGTTCTTC
CDR3 protein: CASSQGYRDRGGNEQFF

clone size: -
CDR3 length: 15
J gene: TRBJ1-4
V gene: TRBV5-6
D gene: -
CDR3 DNA: TGTGCCAGCAGCCCGTCACCCACAGGGTATGAAAAACTGTTTTTT
CDR3 protein: CASSPSPTGYEKLFF

clone size: -
CDR3 length: 15
J gene: TRBJ2-5
V gene: TRBV7-6
D gene: -
CDR3 DNA: TGTGCCAGCAGCTTATTTCCGGGGAGTGAAGAGACCCAGTACTTC
CDR3 protein: CASSLFPGSEETQYF

clone size: -
CDR3 length: 14
J gene: TRBJ1-1
V gene: TRBV19
D gene: TRBD1
CDR3 DNA: TGTGCCAGTAGTTGGACAGGTCTAGGCACTGAAGCTTTCTTT
CDR3 protein: CASSWTGLGTEAFF

clone size: many
CDR3 length: 13
J gene: TRBJ1-2
V gene: TRBV7-9
D gene: TRBD1
CDR3 DNA: TGTGCCAGCAGTCAGGGACAGAATTATGGCTACACCTTC
CDR3 protein: CASSQGQNYGYTF

clone size: -
CDR3 length: 12
J gene: TRBJ2-7
V gene: TRBV20-1
D gene: -
CDR3 DNA: TGCAGTGCTCGACCCGGCTCCCACGAGCAGTACTTC
CDR3 protein: CSARPGSHEQYF

clone size: -
CDR3 length: 13
J gene: TRBJ1-6
V gene: TRBV2
D gene: -
CDR3 DNA: TGTGCCAGCTACCGAGGGGGGGATTCACCCCTCCACTTT
CDR3 protein: CASYRGGDSPLHF

clone size: -
CDR3 length: 17
J gene: TRBJ2-3
V gene: TRBV7-9
D gene: TRBD2
CDR3 DNA: TGTGCCAGCGGCTTAGGGGCTAGCGGGAGTAGCATAGATACGCAGTATTTT
CDR3 protein: CASGLGASGSSIDTQYF

clone size: once
CDR3 length: 14
J gene: TRBJ1-5
V gene: TRBV19
D gene: TRBD1
CDR3 DNA: TGTGCCAGTATTGGGACAGTTAGCAATCCGCCCCAGCATTTT
CDR3 protein: CASIGTVSNPPQHF

clone size: -
CDR3 length: 13
J gene: TRBJ1-1
V gene: TRBV7-9
D gene: -
CDR3 DNA: TGTGCCAGCAGCTTAGGGGGGGCGTACGAAGCTTTCTTT
CDR3 protein: CASSLGGAYEAFF

clone size: once
CDR3 length: 20
J gene: TRBJ1-1
V gene: TRBV7-9
D gene: TRBD1
CDR3 DNA: TGTGCCAGCAGCTTAGAAAGGGCTAGACAGGGGACTAGGACGAACACTGAAGCTTTCTTT
CDR3 protein: CASSLERARQGTRTNTEAFF